This T cell receptor (beta chain) is drawn from a study of vaccination effects on CD4 cells after COVID-19. Regarding the study as a whole: Convalescent patients were scarce, and early post-infection timepoints were absent.

This CDR3 is 14 amino acids long. V was cut by 3 bases and J by 4 bases, with 13 bases left in between. Germline CDR1 SGDLS, CDR2 YYNGEE. Points on this clone: Its specificity is unknown.

The repertoire was sequenced with immunoSEQ multiplex PCR; TCRdb's copy has only in-frame clones and lacks some. The table lists around 69,000 clones, less than 85% of them singletons, with about 2.4% in the top ten. It was after nine to eleven days of culture that CD4+ T cells were isolated. Two doses of either BNT162b2 or mRNA-1273 were given to each participant. This TCR was recovered from a human donor who received a COVID-19 vaccine. The rearrangement uses TRBV9 and TRBJ1-1, with D maybe TRBD1 (6 bases). Specimen: CD4+ T cells from PBMCs cultured without peptide, collected after COVID-19 vaccination. The CDR3 protein is CASSGLTGPTEAFF. Here the CDR3 DNA reads TGTGCCAGCAGCGGCTTGACAGGCCCCACTGAAGCTTTCTTT.